This T cell receptor beta chain emerged from a study of T cell repertoires in cytomegalovirus infection (dated by TCRdb to about 2019). Describing the broader study: Peptide stimulations targeted recently identified HLA-C-restricted CMV epitopes, whose presentation resists viral immunomodulation, together with well-studied HLA-B-restricted epitopes. The HLA type of each donor mattered for the analysis, because public TCR beta signatures pointed to carriage of CMV infection along with the matching HLA type.

Reading the germline V gene (reference sequence) gives CDR1 SEHNR and CDR2 FQNEAQ. Cut back by 6 bases and 5 bases, the V and J ends lie 10 bases apart. The CDR3 measures 13 amino acids from cysteine to phenylalanine. The read is trimmed to its CDR3 DNA, 39 bases read in frame from base 1. Ten or more counts support this clonotype. Which antigen it targets is not known. There are no base qualities to consult, and no much larger clone falls within one base. This specimen's treatment or condition label, interpreted: in vitro stimulation with specific CMV peptide epitopes to enrich CMV-specific T cells. Sequencing took place on an Illumina HiSeq 1500. TCRdb redid the processing of the public reads, applying fastp at Q25 and MiXCR, and retained in-frame beta chains. Identical CDR3 protein sequences are pooled into one entry, listed with their most common genes and DNA. Recorded for this sample are approximately 910,000 distinct CDR3 sequences; about 33% of them occurred a single time. Of the sample, 13% falls within the top ten clones.

The paper's findings and limits, for the study overall: Cumulative frequency of public TCR beta family members discriminated carriers of CMV infection plus the relevant HLA type in this cohort and an independent 352-donor cohort. In the ex vivo response, HLA-C-restricted CMV-specific TCR beta clonotypes were dominant, and in two of eight donors the single most frequent clonotype came from this HLA-C-restricted group.

The source of this sequence is a human donor in good health (CMV status not recorded). Some clones in this sample may be carry-over from other donors' samples. The chain uses TRBV7-9 and TRBJ1-4, with the D segment identity uncertain. The sequences come from cultured CD8+ T cells from PBMCs, collected from culture after CMV antigen stimulation. DNA sequence: TGTGCCAGCAGAGTTGGGGTGAATGAAAAACTGTTTTTT. Its protein reads: CASRVGVNEKLFF.